These 9 T cell receptor beta chains were all obtained from the same sample, sequenced in a study of identifying expanded T cells in peripheral blood. TCRdb keeps only in-frame clones here, not all; method: immunoSEQ multiplex PCR. Of 100,000 or so clones in the sample, about 87% were seen once. Sequencing was done on a sample of blood. The receptors originated from a person between 18 and 69 years old in good health.

In this sample, this clone turned up a few times. This chain connects TRBV5-4 to TRBJ2-1, with 8 positions matching TRBD2. Germline CDR1 is SGHNT and CDR2 is YYREEE (reference sequence). V gave up 0 bases and J gave up 9 bases; unmatched junction bases: 14. This CDR3 comprises 17 residues. CDR3 protein: CASSLGASGRGVSEQFF. The CDR3 nucleotides read TGTGCCAGCAGCTTGGGCGCAAGCGGGAGAGGGGTGAGTGAGCAGTTCTTC.

This clone was seen a few times. V and J are TRBV30 and TRBJ1-1; no definite D call. This CDR3 spans 14 amino acids. V gave up 4 bases and J gave up 1 base, with 13 bases separating them. Germline CDR1 is GTSNPN and CDR2 is SVGIG (reference sequence). The CDR3 DNA follows: TGTGCCTGGATGGGGAGACACTCGAACACTGAAGCTTTCTTT. Residues: CAWMGRHSNTEAFF.

V usage is TRBV19 and J usage is TRBJ2-2; no definite D call. CDR3 length equals 13 residues. Per germline, CDR1 LNHDA and CDR2 SQIVND (reference sequence). V was shortened by 7 bases and J by 0 bases, with 6 bases between the two germline ends. The CDR3 is CASMGTNTGELFF. The CDR3 DNA follows: TGTGCCAGTATGGGGACGAACACCGGGGAGCTGTTTTTT.

This sequence joins TRBV7-3 and TRBJ2-1, with TRBD2 matching over 7 bases. The CDR3 has 15 residues. In germline, CDR1 is SGHTA, CDR2 FQGTGA. Unmatched junction bases numbered 3, after V lost 2 bases and J lost 2 bases. The CDR3 spells CASSLYLAAYNEQFF. The CDR3 bases are TGTGCCAGCAGCTTATACCTAGCGGCCTACAATGAGCAGTTCTTC.

The rearrangement joins TRBV5-1 to TRBJ1-2, with D perhaps TRBD1 (5 bases). Deletions cut 4 bases from V and 13 bases from J, with 23 bases between. CDR3 length: 14 residues. Germline loops: CDR1 SGHRS, CDR2 YFSETQ. The CDR3 sequence is CASSIHTGATEATF. The CDR3 DNA reads TGCGCCAGCAGCATACATACCGGGGCCACCGAAGCCACCTTC.

The chain combines TRBV11-2 with TRBJ1-1, with D perhaps matching TRBD1 (5 bases). Germline V gene sequence: CDR1 SGHAT, CDR2 FQNNGV. This CDR3 has 14 residues. Trimming stripped 0 bases from V and 4 bases from J, with 9 bases between. The CDR3 DNA is TGTGCCAGCAGCTTAGATCGGGGGACCACTGAAGCTTTCTTT. Translation gives CASSLDRGTTEAFF.

The J gene is TRBJ1-5, the V gene TRBV7-8; 9 positions agree with TRBD1. Germline-derived CDR1 and CDR2 are SGHVS and FQNEAQ. V lost 5 bases, J lost 6 bases, and 11 bases stayed unmatched. This CDR3 is built from 16 residues. CDR3 nucleotides: TGTGCCAGCAGCCTACAACAGGGGGCGTGGGGTCAGCCCCAGCATTTT. Translating gives CASSLQQGAWGQPQHF.

V and J are TRBV5-5 and TRBJ1-4; D ambiguous. The CDR3 runs to 17 residues. V was shortened by 0 bases and J by 6 bases, with 18 bases between the two germline ends. From germline, CDR1 is SGHKS and CDR2 YYEKEE (reference sequence). The CDR3 is CASSLALAGRTDEKLFF. In DNA form, the CDR3 reads TGTGCCAGCAGCTTGGCCCTGGCGGGGAGGACGGATGAAAAACTGTTTTTT. Full variable domain (missing parts from reference TRBV5-5 and TRBJ1-4): DAGVTQSPTHLIKTRGQQVTLRCSPISGHKSVSWYQQVLGQGPQFIFQYYEKEERGRGNFPDRFSARQFPNYSSELNVNALLLGDSALYLCASSLALAGRTDEKLFFGSGTQLSVL.

The chain uses TRBV27 and TRBJ2-1; D unresolved. V lost 5 bases and J 11 bases, leaving 16 bases between the germline ends. The CDR3 is 13 residues long. In germline, CDR1 is MNHEY, CDR2 SMNVEV (reference sequence). The CDR3 DNA reads as TGTGCCAGCAGTATCCGCTCGACCCTCAAGCAGTTCTTC. Amino acids: CASSIRSTLKQFF.